The 2 T cell receptor beta chains given below trace back to one sample, sequenced in a study of cytomegalovirus exposure and HLA in healthy donors. Method: immunoSEQ multiplex PCR; TCRdb's copy keeps in-frame clones and lacks some. The sample includes about 130,000 clones, roughly 95% seen only once; the top ten take about 1.8%. Sequenced material: PBMCs. Receptors originate from a man aged 18 to 29 in good health and CMV-seronegative.

The rearrangement uses TRBV5-1 and TRBJ1-4; TRBD1 matches 7 bases. The ends lost 4 bases at V and 8 bases at J; junction bases unmatched: 5. Germline V gene lookup returns CDR1 SGHRS and CDR2 YFSETQ. This CDR3 is built from 13 residues. The CDR3 DNA sequence: TGCGCCAGCAGCACCGGGACAGCAGAAAAACTGTTTTTT. Translated: CASSTGTAEKLFF.

This sequence joins TRBV19 and TRBJ2-7; D is perhaps TRBD1 (5 bases). CDR1 and CDR2 (germline): LNHDA, SQIVND (reference sequence). The CDR3 extends over 14 amino acids. The ends were cut back, 3 bases at V and 3 bases at J, with 12 bases in the middle. CDR3 bases: TGTGCCAGTAGTATCCAGACAGATTACTACGAGCAGTACTTC. Residues: CASSIQTDYYEQYF.